This record looks at one TCR beta chain sequence and its context. This clone showed up just once. Which antigen it targets is not known. No base quality values were provided; no much bigger clone lies one nucleotide off. These data come from a study of vaccination effects on CD4 cells after COVID-19 (dated by TCRdb to the early 2020s). Context from the whole study: Post-vaccine samples across the study were collected a median of 72 days after the second dose, with a range of 14 to 241. The study compared SARS-CoV-2 spike-specific CD4+ TCR repertoires before and after mRNA vaccination in COVID-19 convalescent patients and infection-naive vaccine recipients. Cultures from other donors in the study were sequenced using the Oncomine TCR Beta short-read assay on an Illumina iSeq 100. Altogether, over 9 COVID-19 convalescent patients and several SARS-CoV-2-naive healthy vaccine recipients made up the full study.

Libraries were made using the immunoSEQ multiplex PCR assay. DNA from the CD4+ T cells that had been cultured and isolated underwent TCR beta CDR3 sequencing. The paper's data handling went like this. Non-productive TCR sequences were removed, reads were trimmed to the CDR3 region, and CDR3s of at least 7 amino acids were retained. The MANAFEST web app was used to pick out antigen-specific clonotypes by comparing their expansion in peptide wells with that in reference cultures. Positive clones required FDR<0.05 expansion versus reference and all other wells, odds ratio above 5, and frequency above 0.1% in two replicate wells. Clonotypes significantly expanded in SARS-CoV-2 spike wells and in at least one common cold coronavirus spike condition were defined as cross-reactive. Levenshtein distance calculated with the stringdist R package was used to assess CDR3 similarity, and unrooted trees were constructed with ape in R 3.6.1. TCRdb limited this immuneACCESS table to in-frame rearrangements with V and J called. A share of clones is missing; checked studies link under half to unresolved V genes, and the rest is unexplained. V, J and clone size derive from that table, while D and trimming were established from the DNA sequence. The sample table holds around 69,000 clones, of which 74% were seen once. The ten largest clonotypes hold about 1.6% of the sample.

Findings and caveats that apply to the study as a whole: Clones induced by infection and clones induced by vaccination both contracted markedly at late timepoints after vaccination, which fits with T cell responses waning over time. In healthy vaccine recipients, vaccine-induced clones were almost all SARS-CoV-2 mono-reactive, with only 1 of 255 being cross-reactive with common cold coronaviruses. Only a small number of convalescent patients were included, and no early post-infection timepoints were available, which limited the study.

In the ViraFEST assay, PBMC were stimulated with viral peptide pools, and antigen-specific CD4+ T cell clonotypes were then identified by expansion using TCR sequencing. After roughly 11 days of culture, CD4+ T cells were isolated with the EasySep CD4+ T cell isolation kit. Two doses of either the BNT162b2 or the mRNA-1273 mRNA SARS-CoV-2 vaccine were administered to participants. The absence of prior SARS-CoV-2 infection in healthy vaccine recipients was confirmed by negative nucleocapsid antibodies before and after vaccination. Each well held two million PBMC cultured in IMDM containing about 5.5% human AB serum, 9.5 to 10 IU/ml IL-2 and gentamicin, along with about 9.3 ug/ml peptides. Half of the culture medium was replaced with fresh IL-2-containing medium on days 3 and 7. Unless noted otherwise, every peptide stimulation condition was grown in triplicate wells. PBMC were separated from whole blood using Ficoll-Paque Plus gradient centrifugation and were then either cryopreserved at -140C or used fresh. Overlapping peptide pools spanned the spike proteins of SARS-CoV-2 and the common cold coronaviruses HCoV-NL63, HCoV-OC43 and HCoV-229E. The QIAamp micro DNA kit was used to extract genomic DNA from the cultured CD4+ T cells.

Inclusive of the bounding cysteine and phenylalanine, the CDR3 is 17 residues long. Left in the record is the CDR3 DNA by itself, 51 bases read in frame from the first base. CDR1 and CDR2 were assigned from the germline V gene as MGHRA and YSYEKL. The germline V end is reduced by 3 bases and the J end by 3 bases; junction bases left unmatched: 9. The sequence was obtained from a human donor who received a COVID-19 vaccine. The chain joins TRBV4-1 to TRBJ2-5, with 11 junctional bases fitting TRBD2. The sequencing used CD4+ T cells from PBMCs cultured with HCoV-229E spike peptides, collected after COVID-19 vaccination. Sample cell subset or site, as interpreted from the label and publication: HCoV-229E spike overlapping peptide pool stimulation. The nucleotide sequence is TGCGCCAGCAGCCAGACTCCGATAGCGGGGGGGAAAGAGACCCAGTACTTC. Its translation reads: CASSQTPIAGGKETQYF.